Each of the 20 T cell receptor beta chains below was sequenced from the same sample in a study of blood T cell repertoires in COVID-19. Sequencing was performed with immunoSEQ multiplex PCR; in TCRdb, only in-frame clones are kept and a portion is missing. The sample holds about 270,000 clones, 86% seen once. Material: peripheral blood. The receptors shown here come from a man between 35 and 55 years old with active or convalescent COVID-19.

The CDR3 nucleotides are TGTGCCAGCAGCTTTGGCCCCGGGACTAGCAATGAGCAGTTCTTC. It yields the protein CASSFGPGTSNEQFF. This chain connects TRBV5-4 to TRBJ2-1, with 8 bases identical to TRBD2. After removal of 2 bases from V and 6 bases from J, the junction contained 7 bases not matched to a gene. Germline V gene sequence: CDR1 SGHNT, CDR2 YYREEE (reference sequence). CDR3 length: 15 residues.

V and J are TRBV30 and TRBJ1-6; 8 bases agree with TRBD1. This CDR3 comprises 13 residues. The germline gives CDR1 GTSNPN, CDR2 SVGIG (reference sequence). V gave up 3 bases and J gave up 7 bases; unmatched junction bases: 2. CDR3 residues: CAWSGTGNSPLHF. The CDR3 DNA sequence: TGTGCCTGGAGCGGGACAGGCAATTCACCCCTCCACTTT.

The chain has TRBV2 and TRBJ2-7; 7 nucleotides agree with TRBD1. The CDR3 loop spans 15 amino acids. In germline, CDR1 is SNHLY, CDR2 FYNNEI. Trimming at V came to 4 bases and at J to 1 base, leaving 7 bases not matched to a gene. The CDR3 spells CASSADRRVSYEQYF. CDR3 sequence (DNA): TGTGCCAGCAGTGCGGACAGGCGAGTGTCCTACGAGCAGTACTTC.

The rearrangement joins TRBV28 to TRBJ1-5; TRBD1 is a possible D gene (6 bases). The V and J ends lost 8 bases and 3 bases respectively, with 17 bases between them. The CDR3 runs 15 residues. CDR1 is MDHEN and CDR2 is SYDVKM in the germline V gene. CDR3 coding DNA: TGTGCCAGCGGAAGGGCAGGGGCCTACAATCAGCCCCAGCATTTT. Protein: CASGRAGAYNQPQHF.

J is TRBJ2-7 and V is TRBV5-1; perhaps TRBD2 as D (6 bases). The V end was cut by 0 bases, the J end by 4 bases, with 14 bases between. Looked up from germline, CDR1 is SGHRS and CDR2 is YFSETQ. This CDR3 contains 15 residues. The CDR3 here is CASSLAGIGGYEQYF. In DNA form, the CDR3 reads TGCGCCAGCAGCTTGGCAGGGATTGGAGGGTACGAGCAGTACTTC.

The chain uses TRBV27 and TRBJ1-5; tentatively, D is TRBD1 (6 bases). The CDR3 has 12 amino acids. Germline V gene sequence: CDR1 MNHEY, CDR2 SMNVEV (reference sequence). Deletions cut 5 bases from V and 6 bases from J, with 8 bases between. CDR3 sequence reads: CASSARGQPQHF. The DNA of the CDR3 is TGTGCCAGCAGTGCCAGGGGTCAGCCCCAGCATTTT.

V gene TRBV5-6 combines with J gene TRBJ2-3; perhaps TRBD2 as D (5 bases). V dropped 0 bases and J dropped 1 base, with 9 bases sitting between them. CDR1 and CDR2 from the germline V gene are SGHDT and YYEEEE. The CDR3 runs 15 residues. The chain's CDR3 is CASSLGGLGTDTQYF. As DNA, the CDR3 is TGTGCCAGCAGCTTGGGAGGGTTGGGCACAGATACGCAGTATTTT.

The V gene is TRBV6-1, the J gene TRBJ2-7, with 12 bases lining up with TRBD2. The V gene end was trimmed by 2 bases and the J gene end by 4 bases; junction bases not matched to a gene: 12. Germline lookup yields CDR1 MNHNS and CDR2 SASEGT. CDR3 length: 18 residues. The CDR3 reads CASSERRLAGVVEYEQYF. The DNA for the CDR3 is TGTGCCAGCAGTGAACGTCGACTAGCGGGAGTCGTCGAGTACGAGCAGTACTTC.

The chain is built from TRBV6-5 and TRBJ1-1, with D perhaps matching TRBD1 (5 bases). This CDR3 is 13 amino acids long. Deletions cut 4 bases from V and 8 bases from J, with 14 bases between. Germline V gene sequence: CDR1 MNHEY, CDR2 SVGAGI. The chain's CDR3 is CASSWQADNEAFF. CDR3 nucleotides: TGTGCCAGCAGTTGGCAGGCGGACAACGAAGCTTTCTTT.

V usage is TRBV10-2 and J usage is TRBJ2-1, with 9 bases fitting TRBD2. The length of the CDR3 is 13 residues. With 9 bases clipped from V and 9 bases from J, the junction kept 9 bases outside the gene matches. Germline-derived CDR1 and CDR2 are WSHSY and SAAADI. The CDR3 protein is CASMLAGSVEQFF. The DNA of the CDR3 is TGCGCCAGTATGCTAGCGGGGTCGGTTGAGCAGTTCTTC.

The gene calls are TRBV28 and TRBJ2-5, with D possibly being TRBD1 (5 bases). This CDR3 has 12 amino acids. Germline-derived CDR1 and CDR2 are MDHEN and SYDVKM. V dropped 10 bases and J dropped 9 bases, with 18 bases sitting between them. CDR3 in amino acids: CATNRPPEAQYF. CDR3 nucleotide sequence: TGTGCCACCAACAGGCCGCCTGAGGCCCAGTACTTC.

This clone was picked up a small number of times. The J gene is TRBJ1-2, the V gene TRBV2; maybe TRBD1 (5 bases). The CDR3 runs 14 residues. Germline assignment: CDR1 SNHLY and CDR2 FYNNEI. Trimming took 6 bases from V and 3 from J, leaving 14 bases between them. The DNA for the CDR3 is TGTGCCAGCAGGTCAGGGCAACCCGACTATGGCTACACCTTC. Protein product: CASRSGQPDYGYTF.

The rearrangement links TRBV5-1 to TRBJ1-2; no clear D gene. The CDR3 has 12 amino acids. Germline values: CDR1 SGHRS, CDR2 YFSETQ. V shed 0 bases and J shed 8 bases, with 8 bases lying between them. CDR3 region: CASSLGHRGYTF. The CDR3, as DNA: TGCGCCAGCAGCTTGGGACATCGAGGCTACACCTTC.

V is TRBV9 and J is TRBJ2-1; weak D call: TRBD2 (5 bases). Deletions cut 0 bases from V and 3 bases from J, with 7 bases between. Germline CDR1 SGDLS, CDR2 YYNGEE. The CDR3 runs to 14 residues. Written as DNA, the CDR3 is TGTGCCAGCAGCGTAGGTCGGGACTACAATGAGCAGTTCTTC. Translation gives CASSVGRDYNEQFF.

This clone occurred a few times. The rearrangement links TRBV19 to TRBJ1-2; TRBD1 matches at 8 bases. The J segment lost 8 bases and the V segment lost 5 bases, leaving 7 bases of the junction unmatched. Germline V gives CDR1 LNHDA, CDR2 SQIVND (reference sequence). This CDR3 is built from 13 residues. CDR3 residues: CASSPGQGWGYTF. The DNA for the CDR3 is TGTGCCAGTAGTCCCGGACAGGGCTGGGGCTACACCTTC.

V usage is TRBV12-3 or TRBV12-4 and J usage is TRBJ1-1; maybe TRBD1 (5 bases). The CDR3 contains 12 residues. Trimming removed 3 bases from V and 13 bases from J, with 15 bases in between. CDR3 coding DNA: TGTGCCAGCAGTTTTGGAGGGGCGCGGGATTTCTTT. It specifies CASSFGGARDFF.

The chain links TRBV30 to TRBJ1-2; D remains ambiguous. This CDR3 comprises 12 residues. Germline V CDR1 and CDR2: GTSNPN, SVGIG (reference sequence). Trimming removed 3 bases from V and 8 bases from J, with 13 bases in between. CDR3 coding DNA: TGTGCCTGGAGCATCCAGACGGGAGGCTACACCTTC. Its protein is CAWSIQTGGYTF.

This sequence joins TRBV7-8 and TRBJ2-1; TRBD2 is a possible D gene (5 bases). The CDR3 consists of 18 residues. The germline V and J ends were trimmed by 2 bases and 1 base, with 18 bases remaining between them. From germline, CDR1 is SGHVS and CDR2 FQNEAQ. The CDR3 here is CASSLKRAATLSYNEQFF. CDR3 coding DNA: TGTGCCAGCAGCTTAAAGAGGGCAGCAACCCTTTCCTACAATGAGCAGTTCTTC.

The chain is built from TRBV24-1 and TRBJ1-2, with 10 bases aligning to TRBD1. The V gene's germline CDR1 is KGHDR and CDR2 SFDVKD. The CDR3 is 15 residues long. Unmatched junction bases numbered 9, after V lost 4 bases and J lost 8 bases. CDR3 nucleotide sequence: TGTGCCACCAGTGAGACTGGACAGGGGGGTGGAGGCTACACCTTC. Protein product: CATSETGQGGGGYTF.

The V and J genes are TRBV11-2 and TRBJ2-3, with unresolved D. CDR3 length: 14 amino acids. Germline V gene lookup returns CDR1 SGHAT and CDR2 FQNNGV. V lost 1 base and J lost 4, with 9 bases in between. The CDR3 DNA reads TGTGCCAGCAGCTTAGCCATGGGCCCAGATACGCAGTATTTT. Encoded protein: CASSLAMGPDTQYF.